This T cell receptor (beta chain) was recorded in a study of blood T cell repertoires in COVID-19. Overall study context: Collection of acute and convalescent COVID-19 samples took place in the United States, Italy and Spain. In each case, the material was cDNA or gDNA derived from T cells, B-cell-depleted T cells, or PBMCs.

Germline V gene data show CDR1 as LGHNA and CDR2 as YSLEER. The CDR3 has 13 residues. V dropped 5 bases and J dropped 7 bases, with 9 bases sitting between them. It was during active infection that Seattle patients were enrolled and then longitudinally followed. The authors' processing: Reference gene primer amplification gave nucleated cell count estimates. Sequencing was performed with immunoSEQ multiplex PCR; in TCRdb, only in-frame clones are kept and a portion is missing. Clonal size and the V and J genes are those of that table, whereas D and trimming came from the DNA. The table includes some 390,000 clones, 75% to 90% detected once.

Sequenced input: peripheral blood. The sequence was collected from a woman aged 40 to 50 with COVID-19, enrolled during active disease. The chain joins TRBV4-3 to TRBJ1-6; tentative D call: TRBD1 (5 bases). The CDR3 is CASSRQTNSPLHF. Written as DNA, the CDR3 is TGCGCCAGCAGCAGACAGACAAATTCACCCCTCCACTTT.